Sequencing of this TCR beta chain was carried out in a study of T cell changes during pregnancy in multiple sclerosis. V lost 6 bases, J lost 5 bases, and 19 bases lay in between. There are 15 residues in the CDR3. Per germline, CDR1 MNHEY and CDR2 SVGAGI. Libraries were prepared by immunoSEQ multiplex PCR; TCRdb keeps only in-frame clonotypes and omits some of them. The table includes around 120,000 clones, approximately 93% detected once. This clonotype was sampled from a female donor with multiple sclerosis, enrolled in a pregnancy study. This chain connects TRBV6-5 to TRBJ1-1; maybe TRBD1 (5 bases). This specimen was peripheral blood, taken after pregnancy. The DNA of the CDR3 is TGTGCCAGCAGCCTCGACAGCATACAAAGGACTGAAGCTTTCTTT. Translated: CASSLDSIQRTEAFF.